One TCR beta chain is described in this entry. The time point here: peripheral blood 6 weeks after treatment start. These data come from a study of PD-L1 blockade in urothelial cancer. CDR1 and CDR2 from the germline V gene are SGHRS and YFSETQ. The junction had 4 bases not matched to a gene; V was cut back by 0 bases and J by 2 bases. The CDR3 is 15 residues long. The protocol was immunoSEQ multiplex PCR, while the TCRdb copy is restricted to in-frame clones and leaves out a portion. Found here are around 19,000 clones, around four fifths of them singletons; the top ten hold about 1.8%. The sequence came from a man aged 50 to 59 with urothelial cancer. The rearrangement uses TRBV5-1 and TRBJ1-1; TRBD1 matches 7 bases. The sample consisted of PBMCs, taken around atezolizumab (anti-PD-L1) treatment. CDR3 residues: CASSLGQGANTEAFF. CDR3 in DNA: TGCGCCAGCAGCTTGGGACAGGGAGCAAACACTGAAGCTTTCTTT.